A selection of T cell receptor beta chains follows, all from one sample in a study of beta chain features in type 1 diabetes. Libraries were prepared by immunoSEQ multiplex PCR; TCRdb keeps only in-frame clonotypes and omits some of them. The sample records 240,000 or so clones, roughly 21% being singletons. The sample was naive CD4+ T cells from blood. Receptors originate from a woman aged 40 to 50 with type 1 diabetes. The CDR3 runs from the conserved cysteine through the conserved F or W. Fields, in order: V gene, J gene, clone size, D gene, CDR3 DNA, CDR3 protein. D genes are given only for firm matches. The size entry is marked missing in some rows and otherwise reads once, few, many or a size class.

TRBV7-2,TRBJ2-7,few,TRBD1,TGTGCCAGCAGCTTAGATGGGGACAGCTCCTACGAGCAGTACTTC,CASSLDGDSSYEQYF
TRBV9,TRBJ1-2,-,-,TGTGCCAGCAGCGTAGCTCTGGGGCAGGGCTATGGCTACACCTTC,CASSVALGQGYGYTF
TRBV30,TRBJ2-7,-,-,TGTGCCTGGGGACCCTCCGGGATTCTCTTCGACGAGCAGTACTTC,CAWGPSGILFDEQYF
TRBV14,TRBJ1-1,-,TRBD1,TGTGCCAGCAGCGCTACAGGGGGGGGTGAAGCTTTCTTT,CASSATGGGEAFF
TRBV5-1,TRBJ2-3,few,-,TGCGCCAGCAGCTTGGTGGCAGGATCCCGAGCAACGCAGTATTTT,CASSLVAGSRATQYF
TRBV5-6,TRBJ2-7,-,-,TGTGCCAGCAGCTTGACCGGGACTCGCTACGAGCAGTACTTC,CASSLTGTRYEQYF
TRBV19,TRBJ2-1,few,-,TGTGCCAGTAGTATGCAGGGGTCGGGGAATGAGCAGTTCTTC,CASSMQGSGNEQFF
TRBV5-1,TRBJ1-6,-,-,TGCGCCAGCAGCTTGGCGAGCCGTTCACCCCTCCACTTT,CASSLASRSPLHF
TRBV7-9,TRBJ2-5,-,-,TGTGCCAGCAGCTTAGGGCAGGGACTCAGGGAGACCCAGTACTTC,CASSLGQGLRETQYF
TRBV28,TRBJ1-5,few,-,TGTGCCAGCTCCCGTTGGGGAGTACGGGAGCCCCAGCATTTT,CASSRWGVREPQHF
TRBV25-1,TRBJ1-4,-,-,TGTGCCAGCACCAACGACAGAACCAATGAAAAACTGTTTTTT,CASTNDRTNEKLFF
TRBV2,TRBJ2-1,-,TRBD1,TGTGCCAGCAGTGTGGGACAGGGATATCATGAGCAGTTCTTC,CASSVGQGYHEQFF
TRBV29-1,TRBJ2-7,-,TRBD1,TGCAGCGTGTCCAACAACGCCGGGACAGGGGCCTACGAGCAGTACTTC,CSVSNNAGTGAYEQYF
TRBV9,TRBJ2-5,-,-,TGTGCCAGCGATGCCGGGGTGGGGACCCAGTACTTC,CASDAGVGTQYF
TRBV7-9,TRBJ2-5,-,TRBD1,TGTGCCAGCAGCTTAGAGTTCCGTTGGGACAGAGACCAAGAGACCCAGTACTTC,CASSLEFRWDRDQETQYF
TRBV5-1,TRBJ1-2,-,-,TGCGCCAGCAGCTTTACGACAGACGATGGCTACACCTTC,CASSFTTDDGYTF
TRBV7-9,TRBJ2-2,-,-,TGTGCCAGCAGCCTCTCTGCAGGGAACACCGGGGAGCTGTTTTTT,CASSLSAGNTGELFF
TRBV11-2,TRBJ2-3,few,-,TGTGCCAGCAGCCAGGGGGCGGGAGACACAGATACGCAGTATTTT,CASSQGAGDTDTQYF
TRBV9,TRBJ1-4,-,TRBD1,TGTGCCAGCAGCGTTGGGACAGGGAGATACGAAAAACTGTTTTTT,CASSVGTGRYEKLFF
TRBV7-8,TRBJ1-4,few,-,TGTGCCAGCAGCTTGCCAGGGAGGGAAAAACTGTTTTTT,CASSLPGREKLFF
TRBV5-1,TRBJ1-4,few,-,TGCGCCAGCAGCTTGGGAGGGCGTAATGAAAAACTGTTTTTT,CASSLGGRNEKLFF
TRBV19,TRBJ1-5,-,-,TGTGCCAGTAGCACACCCTTTAATCAGCCCCAGCATTTT,CASSTPFNQPQHF
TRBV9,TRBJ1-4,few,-,TGTGCCAGCAGCGTAGGACAGGCGGGGGGGAAACTGTTTTTT,CASSVGQAGGKLFF
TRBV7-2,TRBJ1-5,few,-,TGTGCCAGCAGCTCGGGTTCGCTTGATCAGCCCCAGCATTTT,CASSSGSLDQPQHF
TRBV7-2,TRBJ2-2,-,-,TGTGCCAGCAGCTTAGCGGGGGGGAACACCGGGGAGCTGTTTTTT,CASSLAGGNTGELFF
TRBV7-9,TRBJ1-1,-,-,TGTGCCAGCAGCCCCTTTACGTGGCGGTTCACTGAAGCTTTCTTT,CASSPFTWRFTEAFF
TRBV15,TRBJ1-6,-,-,TGTGCCACCAGCAGAGAACTAACAGGGATTAATTCACCCCTCCACTTT,CATSRELTGINSPLHF
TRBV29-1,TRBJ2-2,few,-,TGCAGCGTTGAAGATGTCCTCGTGGGGGCTGGGGAGCTGTTTTTT,CSVEDVLVGAGELFF
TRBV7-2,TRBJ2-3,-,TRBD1,TGTGCCAGCAGCTTGGGACAGGGAACAGATACGCAGTATTTT,CASSLGQGTDTQYF
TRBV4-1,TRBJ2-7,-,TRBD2,TGCGCCAGCAGCCATCAAGACGGGAGGGGGTACGAGCAGTACTTC,CASSHQDGRGYEQYF
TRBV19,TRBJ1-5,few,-,TGTGCCAGTAGCTCCCTGACAGCACGGCCGAATCAGCCCCAGCATTTT,CASSSLTARPNQPQHF
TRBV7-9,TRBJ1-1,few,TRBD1,TGTGCCAGCAGCTACTCCGGGACAGGCACTGAAGCTTTCTTT,CASSYSGTGTEAFF
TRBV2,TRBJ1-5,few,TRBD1,TGTGCCAGCAGTCAAACAGGGGCCTTCAATCAGCCCCAGCATTTT,CASSQTGAFNQPQHF
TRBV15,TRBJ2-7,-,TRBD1,TGTGCCACCAGCGAACGGAGGGACAGGACGTCCTACGAGCAGTACTTC,CATSERRDRTSYEQYF
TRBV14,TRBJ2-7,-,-,TGTGCCAGCAGCCAAGACGAGAGGTGGGACGAGCAGTACTTC,CASSQDERWDEQYF
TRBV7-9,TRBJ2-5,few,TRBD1,TGTGCCAGCACCCCGGGACAGGGGTACCAAGAGACCCAGTACTTC,CASTPGQGYQETQYF
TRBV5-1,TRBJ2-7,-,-,TGCGCCAGCAGCTTGGAGCCCGGATCCGGGGAGCAGTACTTC,CASSLEPGSGEQYF
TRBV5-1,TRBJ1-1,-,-,TGCGCCAGCTCAAACTATGAACTAATGAACACTGAAGCTTTCTTT,CASSNYELMNTEAFF
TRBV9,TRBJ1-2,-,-,TGTGCCAGCAGCGAAACGACAGACAACTATGGCTACACCTTC,CASSETTDNYGYTF
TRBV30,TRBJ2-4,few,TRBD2,TGTGCCTGGAGTGGTGGCGCGGGAGGGCCCCAAAACATTCAGTACTTC,CAWSGGAGGPQNIQYF
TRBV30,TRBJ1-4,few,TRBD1,TGTGCCTGGGCCAGGGGGCGCGTTGAAAAACTGTTTTTT,CAWARGRVEKLFF
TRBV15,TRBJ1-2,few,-,TGTGCCACCAGCTGGGACATTAACTATGGCTACACCTTC,CATSWDINYGYTF
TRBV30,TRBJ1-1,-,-,TGTGCCTGGAGGGCAGGGTTGAACACTGAAGCTTTCTTT,CAWRAGLNTEAFF
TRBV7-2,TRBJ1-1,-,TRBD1,TGTGCCAGCAGCTTCGTCGGGACAGGGGTATGGAGGAACACTGAAGCTTTCTTT,CASSFVGTGVWRNTEAFF
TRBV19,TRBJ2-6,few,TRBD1,TGTGCCAGTAGTACAGAACCGGGACAGGGGAATTTAGCTGGGGCCAACGTCCTGACTTTC,CASSTEPGQGNLAGANVLTF